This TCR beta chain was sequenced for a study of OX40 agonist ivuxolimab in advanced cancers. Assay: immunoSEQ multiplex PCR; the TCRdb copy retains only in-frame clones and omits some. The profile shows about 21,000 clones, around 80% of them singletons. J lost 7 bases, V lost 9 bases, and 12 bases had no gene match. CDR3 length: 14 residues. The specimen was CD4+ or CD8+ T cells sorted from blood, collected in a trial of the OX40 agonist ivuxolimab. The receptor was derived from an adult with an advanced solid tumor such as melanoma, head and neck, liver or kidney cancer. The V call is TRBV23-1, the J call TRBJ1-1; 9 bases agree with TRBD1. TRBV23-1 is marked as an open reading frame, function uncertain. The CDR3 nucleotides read TGCGCCAGAAGAAAAGGACAGGGGTCTGTTGAAGCTTTCTTT. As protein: CARRKGQGSVEAFF.